This T cell receptor (beta chain) was recovered during a study of T cell repertoires in cytomegalovirus infection. Across the study: The study used recently identified HLA-C-restricted and well-studied HLA-B-restricted CMV epitopes. CMV infection together with matching HLA type was indicated by public TCR beta signatures.

Study-wide results and limits: It was HLA-C-restricted CMV-specific TCR beta clonotypes that dominated the response ex vivo. Summed public TCR beta family frequency identified CMV carriers bearing the relevant HLA.

TCRdb processed the reads anew with MiXCR; each CDR3 protein has one entry. The sample has approximately 1,000,000 distinct CDR3 sequences; about a third are singletons. This clonotype came up a few times. No antigen is known for it. The V end lost 2 bases, the J end lost 7 bases, and 18 bases lay between the germline ends. Per germline, CDR1 MRHNA and CDR2 SNTAGT. This CDR3 is 16 amino acids long. The clonotype comes from a human donor in good health (CMV status not recorded). Some clones in this sample may be carry-over from other donors' samples. The chain couples TRBV6-4 to TRBJ1-5; D is unclear. Here the sequenced sample was cultured CD8+ T cells from PBMCs, taken from culture after CMV antigen stimulation. CDR3 region: CASSDDGTIRGQPQHF. In DNA form, the CDR3 reads TGTGCCAGCAGTGACGACGGTACAATTCGAGGACAGCCCCAGCATTTT.